This entry concerns a single T cell receptor beta chain. Its specificity is not known. The sample originates from a study of beta chain features in type 1 diabetes. Findings of the study overall: Shortening of TCRB CDR3s, moderate but significant, appeared in all four CD4+ subsets of Type 1 diabetes patients. Any role of HLA type in TCRB rearrangement remained unresolved here.

The CDR3 consists of 16 residues. Germline CDR1 is SEHNR and CDR2 is FQNEAQ (reference sequence). Trimming cost V 1 base and J 0 bases, with 10 bases left between them. Sequenced material consisted of expressed TCRB transcripts (all of the isolated RNA was reverse transcribed). On average, stem cell-like memory T cell samples had approximately 1 million reads. Only in-frame clones appear in the TCRdb table, and some are missing; sequencing was by immunoSEQ multiplex PCR. The sample records about 47,000 clones, roughly 45% being singletons. The clonotype comes from a man aged 30 to 39 with type 1 diabetes. Sequencing was carried out using stem cell memory CD4+ T cells from blood. The chain combines TRBV7-9 with TRBJ1-3; D is unresolved. For the CDR3, the DNA is TGTGCCAGCAGCTTAGGGCGGCCCGCCTCTGGAAACACCATATATTTT. Translating it yields CASSLGRPASGNTIYF.